Below are 2 T cell receptor beta chains sequenced from a single sample in a study of cytomegalovirus exposure and HLA in healthy donors (dated 2017 in TCRdb). Library method: the immunoSEQ multiplex PCR assay. For the multiplex PCR, a mixture combining 60 forward primers for TCR Vbeta segments and 13 reverse primers for TCR Jbeta segments was used. TCRdb provides this immuneACCESS table in a form limited to in-frame rearrangements. Some clones are lacking; in checked studies, under half of them reflect an unresolved V gene, and why the rest are absent is not known. The sample data list around 150,000 clones, and around 78% of these were observed just once. The top ten clones comprise under 2% of the sample. Sequenced material: PBMCs. The receptors come from a female donor in good health and CMV-seropositive.

The rearrangement joins TRBV4-1 to TRBJ2-3; D might be TRBD2 (5 bases). The CDR3 has 13 amino acids. The germline V gene encodes CDR1 MGHRA and CDR2 YSYEKL. Trimming pared 2 bases from V and 5 bases from J, leaving 8 bases between. CDR3 bases: TGCGCCAGCAGCCAATCAGAGGGAGATACGCAGTATTTT. It translates to CASSQSEGDTQYF.

The gene calls are TRBV7-8 and TRBJ2-7; D gene unclear. CDR3 length equals 13 residues. V dropped 2 bases and J dropped 4 bases, with 9 bases sitting between them. Germline V gene sequence: CDR1 SGHVS, CDR2 FQNEAQ. The CDR3 nucleotides are TGTGCCAGCAGCTTACTTCCCCCGTACGAGCAGTACTTC. This codes for CASSLLPPYEQYF.